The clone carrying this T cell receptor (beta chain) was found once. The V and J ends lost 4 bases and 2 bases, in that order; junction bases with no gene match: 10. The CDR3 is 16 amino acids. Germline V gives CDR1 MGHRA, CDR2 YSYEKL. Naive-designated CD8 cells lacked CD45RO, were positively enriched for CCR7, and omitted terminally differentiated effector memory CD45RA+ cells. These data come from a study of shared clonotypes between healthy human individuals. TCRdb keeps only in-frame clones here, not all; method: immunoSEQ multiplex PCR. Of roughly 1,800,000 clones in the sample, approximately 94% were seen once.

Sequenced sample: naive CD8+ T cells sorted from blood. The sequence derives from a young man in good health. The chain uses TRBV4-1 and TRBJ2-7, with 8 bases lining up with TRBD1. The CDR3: CASSPGQALTPYEQYF. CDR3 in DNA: TGCGCCAGCAGCCCGGGACAGGCCCTGACCCCCTACGAGCAGTACTTC.